Sequencing of this TCR beta chain was carried out in a study of shared clonotypes between healthy human individuals. Libraries were prepared by immunoSEQ multiplex PCR; TCRdb keeps only in-frame clonotypes and omits some of them. The sample lists more than 2 million clones, approximately 94% occurring once. The CDR3 extends over 15 amino acids. Germline V CDR1 and CDR2: SGHAT, FQNNGV. V trimming: 7 bases; J trimming: 8 bases; junction bases outside the gene matches: 16. Naivety among CD8 cells was defined by CD45RO negativity and positive CCR7 selection, thereby excluding terminally differentiated effector memory CD45RA+ cells.

This receptor was obtained from a man aged 18-30 years in good health. The chain has TRBV11-2 and TRBJ1-2, with 7 bases identical to TRBD1. Sequenced sample: naive CD8+ T cells sorted from blood. The DNA of the CDR3 is TGTGCCAGCAAAGGGACAGACTCTGCCTGGCCGGGCTACACCTTC. Protein product: CASKGTDSAWPGYTF.